The subject of this entry is one T cell receptor beta chain. What it binds is not known. The source of the sample is a study of shared clonotypes between healthy human individuals. The deep-level immunoSEQ assay was used. Using immunoSEQ multiplex PCR, the repertoire was profiled, and TCRdb retains in-frame clones only, with some absent. The sample holds 500,000 to 700,000 clones; around 96% are singletons and the top ten take around 0.11%. As defined, naive CD8 cells were CD45RO-negative and positively selected for CCR7, with terminally differentiated effector memory CD45RA+ cells excluded. This CDR3 has 13 amino acids. The V gene's germline CDR1 is MDHEN and CDR2 SYDVKM. Between the trimmed V and J ends, which lost 3 bases and 6 bases, there was a span of 9 bases. The study, taken as a whole, reports: Sampling included only blood; tissue repertoires likely differ. The rarefaction results pointed to incomplete sorted-subset sequencing despite large depth. The sharing of about 5% of naive CD4 clonotypes was seen across a few donors.

The receptor's source is a woman between 25 and 40 years old in good health. This rearrangement joins TRBV28 to TRBJ2-4, with a possible D match to TRBD1 (6 bases). The sample consisted of naive CD8+ T cells sorted from blood. The CDR3 here is CASSFGQINIQYF. CDR3 nucleotides: TGTGCCAGCAGTTTCGGACAGATAAACATTCAGTACTTC.